This TCR beta chain was recorded in a study of CD8 T cells in Susac syndrome. A quantity of roughly 0.5 to 1 ug RNA underwent reverse transcription using random hexamers. An immunoSEQ multiplex PCR generated amplified TCR beta CDR3 products spanning 54 Vbeta and 13 Jbeta. TCRdb processed the immunoSEQ multiplex PCR reads anew with MiXCR; each CDR3 protein has one entry. The repertoire consists of 110,000 to 150,000 distinct CDR3 sequences, with approximately 95% occurring once and the leading ten covering 0.065% to 0.095%. The CDR3 sequence is 12 residues long. Per the germline V gene, CDR1 is DFQATT and CDR2 is SNEGSKA (reference sequence). Between the trimmed V and J ends, which lost 3 bases and 5 bases, there was a span of 8 bases. TCR beta from blood CD8+ and CD4+ T cells was sequenced.

This receptor was taken from a human donor with Susac syndrome. The sequencing sample was made of CD4+ T cells from PBMCs. The V gene is TRBV20-1, the J gene TRBJ2-1; TRBD2 might be the D (5 bases). The CDR3 is CSASERNNEQFF. The CDR3, as DNA: TGCAGTGCTAGTGAGCGGAACAATGAGCAGTTCTTC.